This TCR beta chain was sequenced in a study of blood T cell repertoires in COVID-19. The CDR3 loop spans 14 amino acids. Germline V gene sequence: CDR1 KGHSH, CDR2 LQKENI. The ends were cut back, 3 bases at V and 9 bases at J, with 15 bases in the middle. Data came from immunoSEQ multiplex PCR; TCRdb stores just in-frame clones and leaves some out. The sample consists of under 250,000 clones, 80% to 95% of them appearing once. Sequencing was carried out using peripheral blood. This sequence originates from a man aged 60-69 years with COVID-19, enrolled during active disease. The rearrangement links TRBV18 to TRBJ2-1, with no clear D. This chain's CDR3 is CASSPAPEGGEQFF. DNA of the CDR3: TGTGCCAGCTCACCGGCCCCAGAAGGCGGTGAGCAGTTCTTC.